This TCR beta chain was documented in a study of CD8+CD57+ T cells in acquired aplastic anemia (dated by TCRdb to the late 2010s). Describing the broader study: DNA extracted from sorted CD4+ and CD8+ cells had a mean of about 3.2 ug, with a range of 0.2 to 27.4 ug. For healthy donor samples, the average read count was about 10 million for CD4+ cells and 11 million to 13 million for CD8+ cells.

The investigation overall reported the following: Patients and healthy controls showed no significant difference in CD8+ Simpson's diversity (P=0.060). Around 30 CD8+ CDR3 sequences were shared between patients and controls but appeared highly expressed in patients and within their immunodominant clones.

The CDR3, from cysteine to phenylalanine, totals 12 residues. The DNA shown is the 36-base CDR3, in frame from base 1. Relative to germline, V is 6 bases shorter and J is 5 bases shorter, with 7 bases between their ends. According to the germline V gene, CDR1 reads SNHLY and CDR2 reads FYNNEI. Genomic DNA was used as template for profiling of TCR beta VDJ combinations and CDR3 sequences. An Illumina HiSeq 2000 was used for TCR repertoire sequencing. On the study's bioinformatics: TRBV/TRBJ rearrangement plots, CDR3 size and DJ length profiles, and Simpson's diversity index were used to assess repertoires. The most abundant DNA sequence in the deep sequencing data was defined as the immunodominant clone. CDR3 amino acid sequences were checked for sharing between subjects and were compared against published repertoires and the VDJdb database. TCRdb reanalyzed the raw reads on its own, using fastp at Q25 for trimming and MiXCR for clone calling, and kept in-frame beta chains. Every distinct CDR3 protein forms one entry, paired with its most common genes and DNA. The V and J calls reflect TCRdb's pipeline rather than the authors' work. This sample lists 200,000 to 250,000 distinct CDR3 sequences; around 60% were detected once. The ten top clones hold about 29% of the sample.

This clonotype has at least ten counts. Its target antigen remains unknown. Per-base qualities were not stored, and no clone one base away is much larger. TCR repertoires of sorted CD4+ and CD8+ blood T cells from severe aplastic anemia patients and healthy subjects were deep-sequenced in the study. Ficoll-Paque density gradient centrifugation was used to isolate peripheral blood mononuclear cells. CD4+ and CD8+ T cells were sorted by FACS or magnetic beads before DNA extraction. The receptor chain draws on TRBV2 and TRBJ2-2; possibly the D gene is TRBD2, per 5 matching bases. Sequencing was carried out using sorted CD4+, CD8+, or CD8+CD57+ T cells (not recorded which) from PBMCs. This clonotype was sampled from a human donor in good health. The sequenced DNA: TGTGCCAGCAGGCCGGGAACCGGGGAGCTGTTTTTT. Translated, it gives CASRPGTGELFF.